The rows below give T cell receptor beta chains drawn from one sample of a study of CD8 T cells in acute hepatitis C reinfection. Assay: immunoSEQ multiplex PCR; the TCRdb copy retains only in-frame clones and omits some. The sample lists tens of thousands of clones, about 87% occurring once. Sequencing used naive CD8+ T cells from PBMCs. The source of these receptors is a man aged 25 to 45 with chronic hepatitis C. Each CDR3 is given with its conserved first and last residue. D genes are given only for firm matches. Only part of the rows carry a size: once, few, many, or a class if the clone is expanded.

CASSELDRGDEQFF	TGCGCCAGCAGTGAGTTGGACAGGGGCGATGAGCAGTTCTTC	few	TRBV10-1	TRBJ2-1	14	TRBD1
CASSYSDPPYEQYF	TGTGCCAGCAGCTACAGTGACCCTCCCTACGAGCAGTACTTC	NA	TRBV7-2	TRBJ2-7	14	NA
CASRGTRSNTGELFF	TGTGCCAGCAGAGGGACTAGAAGTAACACCGGGGAGCTGTTTTTT	NA	TRBV6-5	TRBJ2-2	15	TRBD2
CASSQGVQGLSYEQYF	TGCGCCAGCAGCCAAGGTGTACAGGGGCTTTCCTACGAGCAGTACTTC	NA	TRBV4-1	TRBJ2-7	16	TRBD1
CASSLWGEQFF	TGTGCCAGCAGTCTATGGGGCGAGCAGTTCTTC	NA	TRBV6-6	TRBJ2-1	11	NA
CASKTGSGNYGYTF	TGTGCCAGCAAGACAGGGTCGGGGAACTATGGCTACACCTTC	NA	TRBV19	TRBJ1-2	14	TRBD1
CAISDRLNTEAFF	TGTGCCATCAGCGACAGACTGAACACTGAAGCTTTCTTT	once	TRBV10-3	TRBJ1-1	13	NA
CASRSGTGLNEQFF	TGTGCCAGCAGGTCCGGGACAGGGTTGAATGAGCAGTTCTTC	NA	TRBV6-6	TRBJ2-1	14	TRBD1
CASSESEGEGLNTEAFF	TGTGCCAGCAGTGAATCCGAGGGAGAAGGCCTGAACACTGAAGCTTTCTTT	once	TRBV6-1	TRBJ1-1	17	NA
CASSSMKEQYF	TGTGCCAGCAGCTCCATGAAGGAGCAGTACTTC	NA	TRBV5-6	TRBJ2-7	11	NA
CASSQDPQVLAYNEQFF	TGTGCCAGCAGCCAAGATCCACAGGTCCTGGCCTACAATGAGCAGTTCTTC	NA	TRBV14	TRBJ2-1	17	NA
CASSYSSGNTIYF	TGTGCCAGCAGTTACTCTTCGGGAAACACCATATATTTT	NA	TRBV6-5	TRBJ1-3	13	NA
CATSKPGDTSYEQYF	TGTGCCACCAGCAAGCCGGGGGACACATCCTACGAGCAGTACTTC	few	TRBV15	TRBJ2-7	15	NA
CSVAGISSGNTIYF	TGCAGCGTTGCCGGCATAAGCTCTGGAAACACCATATATTTT	NA	TRBV29-1	TRBJ1-3	14	NA
CASIGSYTGELFF	TGTGCCAGCATTGGTTCCTACACCGGGGAGCTGTTTTTT	NA	TRBV6-1	TRBJ2-2	13	NA
CASSQFGPSREQYF	TGCGCCAGCAGCCAGTTCGGCCCCTCGAGGGAGCAGTACTTC	NA	TRBV4-1	TRBJ2-7	14	NA
CASSHDPNWGNEQFF	TGTGCCAGCAGCCACGACCCCAACTGGGGCAATGAGCAGTTCTTC	NA	TRBV7-8	TRBJ2-1	15	NA
CASSTEGYEQYF	TGTGCCAGTAGTACAGAAGGTTACGAGCAGTACTTC	few	TRBV19	TRBJ2-7	12	NA
CASSPERTANYGYTF	TGTGCCAGCAGCCCCGAGAGGACAGCTAACTATGGCTACACCTTC	NA	TRBV11-2	TRBJ1-2	15	NA
CASSLGRAYEQYF	TGTGCCAGCAGTTTGGGCAGGGCCTACGAGCAGTACTTC	NA	TRBV27	TRBJ2-7	13	NA
CASSSSGGGNEKLFF	TGTGCCAGCAGCTCCTCCGGGGGAGGTAATGAAAAACTGTTTTTT	NA	TRBV5-6	TRBJ1-4	15	NA
CASSQGDIPTNEKLFF	TGTGCCAGCAGCCAAGGGGATATACCAACTAATGAAAAACTGTTTTTT	NA	TRBV14	TRBJ1-4	16	NA
CASSLDPNQPQHF	TGCGCCAGCAGCCTGGATCCCAATCAGCCCCAGCATTTT	few	TRBV5-1	TRBJ1-5	13	NA
CASSHTRGGDEQYF	TGTGCCAGCAGCCACACCCGGGGCGGGGACGAGCAGTACTTC	NA	TRBV27	TRBJ2-7	14	NA
CASSVAEGRLNGYTF	TGTGCCAGCAGCGTAGCTGAGGGGCGCTTAAATGGCTACACCTTC	NA	TRBV9	TRBJ1-2	15	NA
CASSVGGQGGETQYF	TGTGCCAGCAGCGTAGGAGGGCAGGGGGGAGAGACCCAGTACTTC	NA	TRBV9	TRBJ2-5	15	NA